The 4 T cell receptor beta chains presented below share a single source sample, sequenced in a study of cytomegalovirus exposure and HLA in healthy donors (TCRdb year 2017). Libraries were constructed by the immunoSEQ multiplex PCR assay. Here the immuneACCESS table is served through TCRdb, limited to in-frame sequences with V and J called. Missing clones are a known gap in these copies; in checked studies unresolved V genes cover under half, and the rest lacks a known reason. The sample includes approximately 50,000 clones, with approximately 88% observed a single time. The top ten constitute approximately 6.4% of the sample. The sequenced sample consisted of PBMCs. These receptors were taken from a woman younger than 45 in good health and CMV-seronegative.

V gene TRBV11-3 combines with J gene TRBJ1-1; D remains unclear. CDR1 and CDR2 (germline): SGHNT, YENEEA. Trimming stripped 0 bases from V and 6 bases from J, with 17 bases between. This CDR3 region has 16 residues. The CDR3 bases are TGTGCCAGCAGCTTAGATCCGGGGAACCCTCGGGCTGAAGCTTTCTTT. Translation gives CASSLDPGNPRAEAFF.

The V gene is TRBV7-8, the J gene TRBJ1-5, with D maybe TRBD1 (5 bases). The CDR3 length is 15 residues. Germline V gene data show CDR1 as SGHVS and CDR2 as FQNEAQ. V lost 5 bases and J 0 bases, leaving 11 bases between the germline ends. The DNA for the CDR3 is TGTGCCAGCAGCCTGACAGAATATAGCAATCAGCCCCAGCATTTT. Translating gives CASSLTEYSNQPQHF.

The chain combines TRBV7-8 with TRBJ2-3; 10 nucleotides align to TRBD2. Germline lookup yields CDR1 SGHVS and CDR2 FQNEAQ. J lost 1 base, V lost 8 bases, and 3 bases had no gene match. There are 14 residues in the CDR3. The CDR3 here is CASGGLAGTDTQYF. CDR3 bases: TGTGCCAGCGGCGGACTAGCGGGCACAGATACGCAGTATTTT.

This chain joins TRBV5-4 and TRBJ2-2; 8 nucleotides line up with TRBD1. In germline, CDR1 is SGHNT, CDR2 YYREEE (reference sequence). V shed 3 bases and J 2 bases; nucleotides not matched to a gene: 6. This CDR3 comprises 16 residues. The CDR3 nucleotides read TGTGCCAGCAGCTACGGACAGGGTAGTAACACCGGGGAGCTGTTTTTT. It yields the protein CASSYGQGSNTGELFF.